This T cell receptor beta chain was profiled in a study of patients and donors after allogeneic stem cell transplantation. TCRdb independently ran MiXCR on the RT-PCR reads; one entry per CDR3 protein. The repertoire includes hundreds of thousands of distinct CDR3 sequences, 35% to 45% of them detected once, and more than 9% sits in the top ten. Sequenced input: blood, either unsorted or a sorted T cell fraction (not recorded which). The source of this sequence is a human donor who was either an allogeneic HSCT recipient or a stem cell or donor lymphocyte infusion donor (not recorded which). It is not recorded whose cells these are; they may come from a transplant donor.

The CDR3 loop is CATPSYTGELFF. CDR3 DNA sequence: TGTGCCACTCCCAGCTACACCGGGGAGCTGTTTTTT. This sequence joins TRBV19 and TRBJ2-2; no clear D gene. The CDR3 spans 12 residues. V lost 10 bases and J lost 3, with 9 bases in between. Germline V gives CDR1 LNHDA, CDR2 SQIVND (reference sequence).